The entry below gives a single TCR beta chain sequence along with its context. Its antigen is undetermined. Sequencing used immunoSEQ multiplex PCR; TCRdb keeps in-frame clones, though not all of them. The sample records 75,000 to 100,000 clones, approximately 83% being singletons. The data originate from a study of PD-1 blockade in classical Hodgkin lymphoma. Study summary: It was nivolumab at 3 mg/kg, given intravenously every 2 weeks, that patients received.

Each patient's relapse followed autologous stem cell transplantation, and brentuximab vedotin exposure varied. Reported best responses ranged across complete response, partial response or progressive disease. Study conclusions and caveats: A significant rise in TCR diversity by C4D1 was seen for CD4+ but not CD8+ cells.

Germline V CDR1 and CDR2: SGHNT, YYREEE (reference sequence). The CDR3 spans 16 residues. The V and J ends lost 4 bases and 2 bases, in that order; junction bases with no gene match: 11. V is TRBV5-4 and J is TRBJ2-5; TRBD2 agrees at 7 bases. The origin of this receptor is a human donor with classical Hodgkin lymphoma. Source: peripheral blood mononuclear cells (PBMCs), taken at baseline. The CDR3 bases are TGTGCCAGCAGCCGGGAGGCTAGCGGAGGGCAAGAGACCCAGTACTTC. It specifies CASSREASGGQETQYF.